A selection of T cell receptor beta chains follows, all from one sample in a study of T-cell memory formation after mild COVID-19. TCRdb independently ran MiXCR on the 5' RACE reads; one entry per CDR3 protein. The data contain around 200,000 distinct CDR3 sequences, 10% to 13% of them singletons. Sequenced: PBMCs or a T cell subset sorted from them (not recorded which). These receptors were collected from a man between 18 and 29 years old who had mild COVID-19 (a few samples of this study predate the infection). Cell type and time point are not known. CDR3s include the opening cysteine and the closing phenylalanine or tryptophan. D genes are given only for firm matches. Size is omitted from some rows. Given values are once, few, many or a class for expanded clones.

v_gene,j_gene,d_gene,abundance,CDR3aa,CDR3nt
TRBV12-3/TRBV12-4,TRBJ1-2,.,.,CASSFGSGVYGYTF,TGTGCCAGCAGTTTTGGGTCAGGAGTCTATGGCTACACCTTC
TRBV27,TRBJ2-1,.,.,CASSFRGYQDEQFF,TGTGCCAGCAGTTTCCGTGGATATCAGGATGAGCAGTTCTTC
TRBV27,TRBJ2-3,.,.,CASRTRLDTDTQYF,TGTGCCAGCAGAACTCGACTAGACACAGATACGCAGTATTTT
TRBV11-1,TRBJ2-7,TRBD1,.,CASRPHPGTGVREQYF,TGTGCCAGCAGACCCCACCCCGGGACAGGGGTCCGCGAGCAGTACTTC
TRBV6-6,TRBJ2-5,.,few,CASSYMGERRETQYF,TGTGCCAGCAGTTACATGGGGGAAAGAAGAGAGACCCAGTACTTC
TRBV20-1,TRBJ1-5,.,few,CSAKSGISNQPQHF,TGCAGTGCGAAGTCGGGGATTAGCAATCAGCCCCAGCATTTT
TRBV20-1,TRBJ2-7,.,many,CSARDPLGGPSEQYF,TGCAGTGCTAGAGACCCACTGGGGGGGCCCAGCGAGCAGTACTTC
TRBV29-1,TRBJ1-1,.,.,CSVSQHEGWTEAFF,TGCAGCGTATCTCAACATGAAGGGTGGACTGAAGCTTTCTTT
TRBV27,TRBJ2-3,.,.,CASSFGHILGTQYF,TGTGCCAGCAGTTTTGGTCATATTCTCGGGACGCAGTATTTT
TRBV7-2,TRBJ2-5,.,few,CASSLRGKETQYF,TGTGCCAGCAGCTTGCGTGGTAAAGAGACCCAGTACTTC
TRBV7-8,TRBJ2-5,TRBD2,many,CASSSERGGLRETQYF,TGTGCCAGCAGCTCGGAGCGGGGGGGCCTCCGAGAGACCCAGTACTTC
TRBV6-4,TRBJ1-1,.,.,CASSDTGGGSREAFF,TGTGCCAGCAGTGACACGGGTGGCGGCTCGAGAGAAGCTTTCTTT
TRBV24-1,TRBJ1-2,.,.,CATSETGTANVYGYTF,TGTGCCACCAGTGAAACCGGGACGGCGAATGTCTATGGCTACACCTTC
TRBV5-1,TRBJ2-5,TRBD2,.,CASSFGLAGVGKETQYF,TGCGCCAGCAGCTTCGGACTAGCGGGAGTTGGGAAAGAGACCCAGTACTTC